The T cell receptor beta chain under discussion was sequenced for a study of blood T cell repertoires in COVID-19. Assay: immunoSEQ multiplex PCR; the TCRdb copy retains only in-frame clones and omits some. This table has over 75,000 clones, approximately 89% appearing once. The CDR3 is 17 residues long. Germline V gene data show CDR1 as LGHDT and CDR2 as YNNKEL (reference sequence). The V segment lost 4 bases and the J segment 6 bases; nucleotides outside the gene matches: 9. The chain joins TRBV3-1 (or the pseudogene TRBV3-2) to TRBJ2-3; 14 nucleotides agree with TRBD2. The specimen was peripheral blood. The clonotype originates from a woman older than 75 with active COVID-19. CDR3 sequence reads: CASSRRGTSGSSDTQYF. Written as DNA, the CDR3 is TGTGCCAGCAGCCGCCGGGGGACTAGCGGGAGTAGTGATACGCAGTATTTT.